This TCR beta chain was captured by sequencing in a study of blood T cell repertoires in COVID-19. This clone has only a few counts. Patients from Seattle were sampled longitudinally, starting during active infection. In the study's own analysis: From reference gene primer amplification, estimates of nucleated cell counts were derived. Libraries were prepared by immunoSEQ multiplex PCR; TCRdb keeps only in-frame clonotypes and omits some of them. For V, J and clone size, that table is used; D and trimming come from the DNA. Counted here are 300,000 to 400,000 clones, more than 70% occurring once; the ten biggest clones make up 7% to 8%. Germline loops: CDR1 MDHEN, CDR2 SYDVKM. The CDR3 contains 15 residues. Deletions cut 4 bases from V and 0 bases from J, with 12 bases between.

Sequences were obtained from peripheral blood. This sequence was found in a woman in her 70s with COVID-19, enrolled during active disease. V gene TRBV28 combines with J gene TRBJ2-5; D possibly corresponds to TRBD1 (5 bases). The CDR3 DNA is TGTGCCAGCAGTTCCCCCCGACAGTACCAAGAGACCCAGTACTTC. Protein sequence: CASSSPRQYQETQYF.